This T cell receptor beta chain was sequenced during a study of breast tumors, draining lymph nodes, adjacent tissues. Trimming cost V 2 bases and J 3 bases, with 15 bases left between them. Germline V gene lookup returns CDR1 SNHLY and CDR2 FYNNEI. The CDR3 covers 16 residues. Samples came from axillary lymph nodes draining the breast cancer. About this clonotype: No antigen is known for it.

TCRdb re-called the multiplex PCR reads with MiXCR, one entry per CDR3 protein. The data contain 180,000 or so distinct CDR3 sequences, 30% to 40% of them singletons. Study-wide findings and caveats: Compared with lymph nodes, tumors were less diverse; compared with nontumor tissue, more.

The chain employs TRBV2 and TRBJ2-3, with a possible D match to TRBD2 (6 bases). This TCR was sampled from a female donor with breast cancer. Some clones in this sample may be carry-over from other donors' samples. Sequencing used axillary lymph node tissue. The CDR3 reads CASSERGSGGTDTQYF. The DNA of the CDR3 is TGTGCCAGCAGTGAAAGGGGATCCGGGGGAACAGATACGCAGTATTTT.